These T cell receptor beta chains were read from a single sample in a study of graft-versus-host responses after intestinal transplantation. Repertoires were generated with immunoSEQ multiplex PCR, while TCRdb's copy carries only in-frame clones and drops some. The sample contains about 35,000 clones, about 95% of which appear only once. This material consisted of PBMCs, taken 16 days after intestinal transplant. These receptors were collected from a human patient who received an intestinal transplant, so some T cells may come from the graft donor. The CDR3 runs from the conserved cysteine through the conserved F or W. The order of the fields is J gene, D gene, clone size, V gene, CDR3 DNA, CDR3 protein. A D gene is named only where the DNA matches it firmly. Clone size is given for some rows only: seen once, a few or many times, or a class if the clone is expanded.

TRBJ2-1,-,-,TRBV5-6,TGTGCCAGCAGCCTACCTTCGGGAGAGCAGTTCTTC,CASSLPSGEQFF
TRBJ1-2,-,-,TRBV28,TGTGCCATTCTGCGGGCGGGGATTGGCTATGGCTACACCTTC,CAILRAGIGYGYTF
TRBJ2-1,TRBD2,-,TRBV7-3,TGTGCCAGCAGCTTATCTGTCGGGCCTAGCGGGGGGAATGAGCAGTTCTTC,CASSLSVGPSGGNEQFF
TRBJ2-1,-,-,TRBV12-2,TGTGCAAGTCGCTTAGCGGGTAGCGGGAGAAACTACAATGAGCAGTTCTTC,CASRLAGSGRNYNEQFF
TRBJ2-7,TRBD1,-,TRBV28,TGTGCCAGCAGTCTTTCCGGGACAGCCGAGCAGTACTTC,CASSLSGTAEQYF
TRBJ2-7,TRBD1,-,TRBV19,TGTGCCAGTAGAAGAGGACAGGGGCCCTACGAGCAGTACTTC,CASRRGQGPYEQYF
TRBJ2-1,TRBD1,-,TRBV25-1,TGTGCCAGCAGTCGAACAGGGGGTTACTACAATGAGCAGTTCTTC,CASSRTGGYYNEQFF
TRBJ1-3,-,-,TRBV5-6,TGTGCCAGCAGCTTGATTAACTTCAAGATTGGAAACACCATATATTTT,CASSLINFKIGNTIYF
TRBJ1-3,-,-,TRBV28,TGTGCCAGCAGTTTAGGTTTCGAGGGCCTCGGTACCATATATTTT,CASSLGFEGLGTIYF
TRBJ2-3,-,-,TRBV4-1,TGCGCCAGCAGCCAAGGGGCCGGTCCTAGCACAGATACGCAGTATTTT,CASSQGAGPSTDTQYF
TRBJ2-3,TRBD1,-,TRBV4-3,TGCGCCAGCAGCCAATCTGAAGCGGGACAGGGAGTTTTCGGTACGCAGTATTTT,CASSQSEAGQGVFGTQYF
TRBJ2-3,-,-,TRBV5-1,TGCGCCAGCAGCTTGGCGGGGTTTAGCACAGATACGCAGTATTTT,CASSLAGFSTDTQYF
TRBJ2-7,TRBD1,-,TRBV7-8,TGTGCCAGCAGCCCCAGTGGGGACAGGGGAAAGCAGTACTTC,CASSPSGDRGKQYF
TRBJ2-7,-,-,TRBV27,TGTGCCAGCAGTTTGAACGGCTTCTACGAGCAGTACTTC,CASSLNGFYEQYF
TRBJ2-7,TRBD2,-,TRBV9,TGTGCCAGCAGCGTAGGGGAGGGGACCTACGAGCAGTACTTC,CASSVGEGTYEQYF
TRBJ2-1,TRBD2,-,TRBV7-8,TGTGCCAGCAGCTTAGCGAGCGGGACCTACAATGAGCAGTTCTTC,CASSLASGTYNEQFF
TRBJ2-3,-,-,TRBV28,TGTGCCAGCAGTTTGAACAGACGCACAGATACGCAGTATTTT,CASSLNRRTDTQYF
TRBJ1-6,-,few,TRBV6-5,TGTGCCAGCCGCCGGCCGCCCAGGGATTCACCCCTCCACTTT,CASRRPPRDSPLHF
TRBJ2-7,-,-,TRBV29-1,TGCAGCGTTAAGGGGTGGAGGGACCAGTACTTC,CSVKGWRDQYF
TRBJ2-1,TRBD2,once,TRBV4-1,TGCGCCAGCACCCTCTTAGCGGGAGGATCTTACAATGAGCAGTTCTTC,CASTLLAGGSYNEQFF
TRBJ2-7,-,-,TRBV13,TGTGCCAGCAGCTTAGGTATTGGCAACCTCTACGAGCAGTACTTC,CASSLGIGNLYEQYF
TRBJ2-3,-,-,TRBV4-1,TGCGCCAGCAGCCAAGATGGGGTAACCACAGATACGCAGTATTTT,CASSQDGVTTDTQYF
TRBJ2-1,TRBD2,once,TRBV6-5,TGTGCCAGCAGTTTTACTAGCGGGAGTGTTGAGGGGCAGTTCTTC,CASSFTSGSVEGQFF
TRBJ2-5,TRBD2,-,TRBV7-9,TGTGCCAGCAGTCCTGCGCGGGAGGAGACCCAGTACTTC,CASSPAREETQYF
TRBJ2-7,TRBD1,-,TRBV6-5,TGTGCCAGCAGTCCCGACAGGGGAAACTCCTACGAGCAGTACTTC,CASSPDRGNSYEQYF
TRBJ2-1,-,-,TRBV10-3,TGTGCCATCAGTGAGCGCGACAGGGACTTTGGGTTCTTC,CAISERDRDFGFF
TRBJ2-5,-,-,TRBV6-5,TGTGCCAGCAGTGACTATCCCCAAGAGACCCAGTACTTC,CASSDYPQETQYF